The 19 T cell receptor beta chains below all came from one sample that was sequenced in a study of T cell repertoires in ileal Crohn's disease. The table came from immunoSEQ multiplex PCR; TCRdb's copy has only in-frame clones and leaves some out. The table lists some 2,000 clones, less than 90% of them singletons, with around 15% in the top ten. What was sequenced was ileal tissue. The receptors come from an adult with Crohn's disease.

A single count supports this clone. This chain connects TRBV7-3 to TRBJ2-7; D perhaps matches TRBD2 (7 bases). Trimming left V 5 bases short and J 6 bases short, with 17 bases between. The germline gives CDR1 SGHTA, CDR2 FQGTGA. This CDR3 has 14 amino acids. The CDR3, as DNA: TGTGCCAGCAGCAAAGGGGGGGGGCGTAGCGAGCAGTACTTC. Its protein product is CASSKGGGRSEQYF.

The genes are TRBV5-4 and TRBJ1-1, with TRBD1 matching 7 bases. The J segment lost 4 bases and the V segment lost 4 bases, leaving 10 bases of the junction unmatched. CDR3 size: 15 residues. Germline V gene sequence: CDR1 SGHNT, CDR2 YYREEE (reference sequence). CDR3 amino acids: CASSSKTGRGTEAFF. CDR3 coding DNA: TGTGCCAGCAGCAGCAAGACAGGGCGGGGCACTGAAGCTTTCTTT.

The V gene is TRBV2, the J gene TRBJ2-2, with D possibly being TRBD1 (7 bases). Germline assignment: CDR1 SNHLY and CDR2 FYNNEI. V was pared by 2 bases and J by 6 bases, with 10 bases between. There are 14 residues in the CDR3. The CDR3 protein is CASSEQGGSGELFF. In DNA form, the CDR3 reads TGTGCCAGCAGTGAACAGGGGGGTTCCGGGGAGCTGTTTTTT.

This chain joins TRBV29-1 and TRBJ2-1, with 10 bases matching TRBD2. The CDR3 runs 13 residues. Trimming removed 4 bases from V and 9 bases from J; junction bases left unmatched: 6. CDR1 is SQVTM, CDR2 ANQGSEA, per germline. The CDR3 DNA is TGCAGCGTTGCGCAGCGGGGGGGCAGTGAGCAGTTCTTC. Translating gives CSVAQRGGSEQFF.

This chain links TRBV7-2 with TRBJ2-3; D is perhaps TRBD2 (6 bases). The CDR3 sequence is 13 residues long. Per the germline V gene, CDR1 is SGHTA and CDR2 is FQGNSA. The germline V and J ends were trimmed by 0 bases and 6 bases, with 7 bases remaining between them. The CDR3 region is CASSLAREDTQYF. Written as DNA, the CDR3 is TGTGCCAGCAGCTTAGCACGGGAGGATACGCAGTATTTT. The whole variable domain, remainder taken from reference TRBV7-2 and TRBJ2-3, is GAGVSQSPSNKVTEKGKDVELRCDPISGHTALYWYRQSLGQGLEFLIYFQGNSAPDKSGLPSDRFSAERTGGSVSTLTIQRTQQEDSAVYLCASSLAREDTQYFGPGTRLTVL.

This clone was observed a single time. The chain is built from TRBV7-9 and TRBJ2-5, with 8 positions matching TRBD1. The CDR3 sequence is 15 residues long. The V and J ends lost 4 bases and 5 bases, in that order; junction bases with no gene match: 9. Germline V gene data show CDR1 as SEHNR and CDR2 as FQNEAQ (reference sequence). This CDR3 reads CASSSPQGADETQYF. CDR3 bases: TGTGCCAGCAGCTCCCCCCAGGGGGCGGATGAGACCCAGTACTTC.

This chain joins TRBV27 and TRBJ1-2, with TRBD1 identical over 8 bases. The CDR3 consists of 17 residues. Germline values: CDR1 MNHEY, CDR2 SMNVEV (reference sequence). The V segment lost 1 base and the J segment 0 bases; nucleotides outside the gene matches: 7. The CDR3 sequence is CASSLLAGGYSNYGYTF. In DNA form, the CDR3 reads TGTGCCAGCAGTTTATTGGCAGGGGGCTATTCTAACTATGGCTACACCTTC.

V and J are TRBV7-9 and TRBJ2-3; TRBD2 aligns across 13 bases. V lost 6 bases to trimming and J lost 4 bases; unmatched junction nucleotides: 7. The length of the CDR3 is 16 residues. CDR1 SEHNR and CDR2 FQNEAQ come from the germline V gene (reference sequence). This CDR3 reads CASRAGTSGASDTQYF. The CDR3 DNA follows: TGTGCCAGCAGAGCCGGGACTAGCGGGGCGTCAGATACGCAGTATTTT.

The gene calls are TRBV7-9 and TRBJ1-1; D call uncertain. Trimming shortened V by 0 bases and J by 1 base, and 6 bases separated the two germline ends. Looked up from germline, CDR1 is SEHNR and CDR2 is FQNEAQ (reference sequence). This CDR3 is 14 amino acids long. The CDR3 DNA reads as TGTGCCAGCAGCTTAGCTTCAGGGAACACTGAAGCTTTCTTT. It translates to CASSLASGNTEAFF.

V is TRBV5-4 and J is TRBJ1-3; no reliable D call. The V gene lost 10 bases and the J gene lost 4 bases, with 12 bases spanning the gap. The CDR3 sequence is 12 residues long. Germline V CDR1 and CDR2: SGHNT, YYREEE (reference sequence). The DNA for the CDR3 is TGTGCCTATCAGACTGCGGGAAACACCATATATTTT. Its translation: CAYQTAGNTIYF.

The rearrangement joins TRBV10-2 to TRBJ2-7, with 8 positions matching TRBD2. V gave up 2 bases and J gave up 0 bases; unmatched junction bases: 0. Germline V gene data show CDR1 as WSHSY and CDR2 as SAAADI. The length of the CDR3 is 14 residues. CDR3 bases: TGCGCCAGCAGTGAGAGCGGGAGCTCCTACGAGCAGTACTTC. As protein: CASSESGSSYEQYF.

The chain employs TRBV4-1 and TRBJ2-3; the D is unclear. Germline V gene lookup returns CDR1 MGHRA and CDR2 YSYEKL. Trimming removed 0 bases from V and 5 bases from J, with 3 bases in between. The CDR3 extends over 12 amino acids. In DNA, the CDR3 is TGCGCCAGCAGCCAAGACGGAGATACGCAGTATTTT. Its translation is CASSQDGDTQYF.

In its sample, this clone was seen a few times. The sample carries other DNA sequences with the same CDR3. This chain joins TRBV5-1 and TRBJ1-3; TRBD1 might be the D (6 bases). CDR3 length: 15 amino acids. Germline lookup yields CDR1 SGHRS and CDR2 YFSETQ. V lost 3 bases to trimming and J lost 0 bases, with 10 bases between them. DNA for the CDR3: TGCGCCAGCAGCTCCACAGGGCTCTCTGGAAACACCATATATTTT. It encodes CASSSTGLSGNTIYF.

CDR3 loop: CASSRSGTYNEQFF. The CDR3 DNA follows: TGTGCCAGCAGCAGATCCGGGACCTACAATGAGCAGTTCTTC. The chain couples TRBV9 to TRBJ2-1, with TRBD2 as a possible D gene (5 bases). Germline CDR1 SGDLS, CDR2 YYNGEE. Trimming shortened V by 4 bases and J by 2 bases, and 10 bases separated the two germline ends. This CDR3 spans 14 amino acids.

The rearrangement joins TRBV2 to TRBJ1-1; perhaps TRBD1 as D (6 bases). Trimming stripped 3 bases from V and 0 bases from J, with 11 bases between. The CDR3 extends over 15 amino acids. CDR1 is SNHLY and CDR2 is FYNNEI in the germline V gene. The CDR3 nucleotides are TGTGCCAGCAGTGACCCCGGACAGATGAACACTGAAGCTTTCTTT. The encoded protein is CASSDPGQMNTEAFF.

The rearrangement joins TRBV4-2 to TRBJ2-7; no clear D gene. V lost 0 bases, J lost 2 bases, and 11 bases lay in between. This CDR3 is 15 amino acids long. CDR1 and CDR2 from the germline V gene are LGHNA and YNFKEQ. The CDR3, as DNA: TGTGCCAGCAGCCAAGATAGAGCCACCACCTACGAGCAGTACTTC. Amino acid sequence: CASSQDRATTYEQYF.

The chain is built from TRBV19 and TRBJ1-1, with TRBD1 matching over 10 bases. From germline, CDR1 is LNHDA and CDR2 SQIVND (reference sequence). The CDR3 covers 15 residues. V shed 5 bases, J shed 6 bases, and the junction held 9 bases outside the gene matches. CDR3: CASSFRQGAIPEAFF. The CDR3 coding sequence is TGTGCCAGTAGTTTCCGACAGGGGGCGATCCCTGAAGCTTTCTTT.

CDR3 region: CASSLVGSTDEQYF. DNA for the CDR3: TGTGCCAGCAGCTTGGTCGGGAGCACCGACGAGCAGTACTTC. The chain employs TRBV5-6 and TRBJ2-7; TRBD2 is a possible D gene (6 bases). There are 14 residues in the CDR3. Germline CDR1 is SGHDT and CDR2 is YYEEEE. V shed 0 bases and J shed 5 bases, with 12 bases lying between them.

This clone was detected a few times. This same CDR3 is encoded by further DNA sequences in the sample. The V and J genes are TRBV6-6 and TRBJ2-1; perhaps TRBD2 as D (6 bases). The CDR3 has 14 residues. Per the germline V gene, CDR1 is MNHNY and CDR2 is SVGAGI (reference sequence). V gave up 4 bases and J gave up 2 bases, with 9 bases separating them. CDR3 sequence (DNA): TGTGCCAGCAGTTCCGGGGGTACCTACAATGAGCAGTTCTTC. This translates into CASSSGGTYNEQFF.